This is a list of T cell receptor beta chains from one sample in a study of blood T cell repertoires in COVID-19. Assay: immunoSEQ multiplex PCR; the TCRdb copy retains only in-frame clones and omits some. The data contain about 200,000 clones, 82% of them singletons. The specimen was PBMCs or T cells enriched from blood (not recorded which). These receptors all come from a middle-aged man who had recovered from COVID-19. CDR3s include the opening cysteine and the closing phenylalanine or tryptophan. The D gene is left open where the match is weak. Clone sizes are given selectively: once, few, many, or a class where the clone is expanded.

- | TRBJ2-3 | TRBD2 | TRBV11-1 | TGTGCCAGCAGCCAATCAGCGGGGGAAGCGGATACGCAGTATTTT | CASSQSAGEADTQYF
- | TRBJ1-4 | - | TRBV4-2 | TGTGCCAGCAGCCAAAAGGGGGTAGATGGCGAAAAACTGTTTTTT | CASSQKGVDGEKLFF
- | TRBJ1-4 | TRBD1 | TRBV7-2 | TGTGCCAGCAGCCTGACAGGGACAACTAATGAAAAACTGTTTTTT | CASSLTGTTNEKLFF
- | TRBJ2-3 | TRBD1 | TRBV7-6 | TGTGCCAGCAGCCCCCGGACAGGGGCAGATACGCAGTATTTT | CASSPRTGADTQYF
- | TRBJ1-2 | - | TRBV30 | TGTGCCTGGAGTTCCGACAGACCCTATGGCTACACCTTC | CAWSSDRPYGYTF
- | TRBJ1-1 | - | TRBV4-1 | TGCGCCAGCAGCCAAGCTATACAGGAGGGCACTGAAGCTTTCTTT | CASSQAIQEGTEAFF
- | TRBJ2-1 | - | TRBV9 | TGTGCCAGCAGCGTAAGCCTAGGTAACCTACAATTTAGGCAGTTCTTC | CASSVSLGNLQFRQFF
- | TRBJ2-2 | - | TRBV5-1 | TGCGCCAGCACCGAAGATCAGATCACCGGGGAGCTGTTTTTT | CASTEDQITGELFF
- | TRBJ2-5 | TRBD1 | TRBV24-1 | TGTGCCACCAGTGGCCATCGACAGGGGGCATCGGAGACCCAGTACTTC | CATSGHRQGASETQYF
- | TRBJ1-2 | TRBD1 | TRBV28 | TGTGCCAGCAGTTTAGGGGACAGGGTTATCTATGGCTACACCTTC | CASSLGDRVIYGYTF
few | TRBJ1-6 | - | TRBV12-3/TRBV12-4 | TGTGCCAGCAGTCCACTTTCTAGATCACCCCTCCACTTT | CASSPLSRSPLHF
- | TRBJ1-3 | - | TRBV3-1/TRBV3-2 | TGTGCCAGCAGCCCACCGGGAGTTAGGGTGGACACCATATATTTT | CASSPPGVRVDTIYF
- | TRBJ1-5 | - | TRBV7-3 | TGTGCCAGCAGCTTTCCCCCCGACATTAGCAATCAGCCCCAGCATTTT | CASSFPPDISNQPQHF
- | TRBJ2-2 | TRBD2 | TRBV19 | TGTGCCAGTGCTAGCGGGAGGGCTAGCACCGGGGAGCTGTTTTTT | CASASGRASTGELFF
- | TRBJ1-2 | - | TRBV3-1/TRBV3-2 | TGTGCCAGCAGCCAAGACGGGAACTATGGCTACACCTTC | CASSQDGNYGYTF
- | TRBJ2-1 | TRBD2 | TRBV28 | TGTGCCAGCAGTTTTCGAACAGGACTAGCGGACTACAATGAGCAGTTCTTC | CASSFRTGLADYNEQFF
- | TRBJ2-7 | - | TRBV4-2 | TGTGCCAGCAGCCGAGACCAGCATATGGGGCAGCAGTACTTC | CASSRDQHMGQQYF
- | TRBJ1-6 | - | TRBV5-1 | TGCGCCAGCAGTACAGAGCAATCACCCCTCCACTTT | CASSTEQSPLHF
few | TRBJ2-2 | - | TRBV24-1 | TGTGCCACCACCCGAGGACAGAACACCGGGGAGCTGTTTTTT | CATTRGQNTGELFF
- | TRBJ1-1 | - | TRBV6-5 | TGTGCCAGCAGTCGGGGGACTGAAGCTTTCTTT | CASSRGTEAFF
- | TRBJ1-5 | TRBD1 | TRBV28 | TGTGCCAGCAGACTCGGACAGGGGGGTCAGCCCCAGCATTTT | CASRLGQGGQPQHF
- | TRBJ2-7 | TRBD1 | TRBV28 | TGTGCCAGCAGTCCCGGACAGGGGGGGAACTACGAGCAGTACTTC | CASSPGQGGNYEQYF
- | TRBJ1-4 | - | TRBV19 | TGTGCCAGTAGTATAGTGAAACAGAGAAATGAAAAACTGTTTTTT | CASSIVKQRNEKLFF
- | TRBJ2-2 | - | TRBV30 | TGTGCCGGAATACTAGCACGATGGACCGGGGAGCTGTTTTTT | CAGILARWTGELFF
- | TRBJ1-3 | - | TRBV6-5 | TGTGCCAGCAGTTACTCGCCAGGGGCTTTTGGAAACACCATATATTTT | CASSYSPGAFGNTIYF
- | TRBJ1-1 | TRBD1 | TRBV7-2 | TGTGCCAGCAGCTCACAGGGGAATTTGAACACTGAAGCTTTCTTT | CASSSQGNLNTEAFF